These 22 T cell receptor beta chains were all obtained from the same sample, sequenced in a study of T cells in Graves' hyperthyroidism and ophthalmopathy. Regions amplified from RNA transcripts were the TCR beta CDR3 regions. TCR CDR3 regions were first amplified by RT-PCR with HTBI primers. TCRdb re-called the multiplex PCR reads through MiXCR, storing one row per CDR3 protein. The profile shows a few hundred thousand distinct CDR3 sequences, about 20% of them singletons. The material sequenced was blood. These receptors all come from a woman between 70 and 85 years old with Graves' ophthalmopathy.

This clonotype was counted between two and nine times. The gene calls are TRBV12-3 or TRBV12-4 and TRBJ2-7; D is uncertain. This CDR3 is 12 amino acids long. V shed 3 bases and J shed 3 bases, with 6 bases lying between them. The CDR3 DNA follows: TGTGCCAGCAGTTTGATGGGCTACGAGCAGTACTTC. Protein sequence: CASSLMGYEQYF.

This clonotype appeared many times. This rearrangement joins TRBV20-1 to TRBJ1-3; no clear D gene. Trimming stripped 4 bases from V and 2 bases from J, with 6 bases between. Germline lookup yields CDR1 DFQATT and CDR2 SNEGSKA (reference sequence). The CDR3 totals 12 residues. CDR3 in DNA: TGCAGTGCTATAGGGCCTGGAAACACCATATATTTT. This gives the protein CSAIGPGNTIYF.

J is TRBJ2-2 and V is TRBV6-2 or TRBV6-3; D not resolved. This CDR3 comprises 13 residues. V shed 0 bases and J shed 9 bases, with 8 bases lying between them. The V gene's germline CDR1 is MNHEY and CDR2 SVGEGT. CDR3 amino acids: CASSYSIMRELFF. The CDR3, as DNA: TGTGCCAGCAGTTACTCGATTATGAGGGAGCTGTTTTTT.

This clonotype has only a few counts. The chain carries TRBV4-3 and TRBJ2-1, with D unresolved. V was clipped by 0 bases and J by 0 bases, with 15 bases between them. CDR1 and CDR2 from the germline V gene are LGHNA and YSLEER. This CDR3 region has 18 residues. The CDR3 sequence is CASSQDLAASSSYNEQFF. The CDR3, as DNA: TGCGCCAGCAGCCAAGATCTCGCGGCGTCGAGCTCCTACAATGAGCAGTTCTTC.

The V gene is TRBV20-1, the J gene TRBJ2-5; no definite D call. With 0 bases removed from V and 5 bases from J, the gap between germline ends came to 13 bases. Looked up from germline, CDR1 is DFQATT and CDR2 is SNEGSKA (reference sequence). The CDR3 has 14 amino acids. CDR3: CSARDLIARETQYF. CDR3 sequence (DNA): TGCAGTGCTAGAGATCTAATAGCTCGGGAGACCCAGTACTTC.

This clonotype is a singleton in its sample. The germline gene is not matched at one end of the junction; a read error may be the cause. The chain uses TRBV19 and TRBJ2-7; no clear D. Germline V gives CDR1 LNHDA, CDR2 SQIVND (reference sequence). The CDR3 runs 14 residues. CDR3 nucleotides: TGTGCCAGTAGTGCGGCAGGCTCGTCCTCCGAGCAGTACTTC. It codes for CASSAAGSSSEQYF.

In the case of this clonotype: This could be a read error, since a much larger clone is one nucleotide away. The chain recombines TRBV2 with TRBJ2-7; 12 nucleotides agree with TRBD2. Germline V gene data show CDR1 as SNHLY and CDR2 as FYNNEI. This CDR3 spans 14 amino acids. V was clipped by 4 bases and J by 8 bases; unmatched bases: 6. CDR3 in amino acids: CASSVGLAGPKQYF. The DNA for the CDR3 is TGTGCCAGCAGTGTGGGACTAGCGGGTCCCAAGCAGTACTTC. The variable domain in full, completed from reference TRBV2 and TRBJ2-7, reads EPEVTQTPSHQVTQMGQEVILRCVPISNHLYFYWYRQILGQKVEFLVSFYNNEISEKSEIFDDQFSVERPDGSNFTLKIRSTKLEDSAMYFCASSVGLAGPKQYFGPGTRLTVT.

The gene calls are TRBV29-1 and TRBJ1-3; no clear D. Germline V gene data show CDR1 as SQVTM and CDR2 as ANQGSEA. The CDR3 covers 14 residues. V was trimmed by 4 bases and J by 4 bases, leaving 14 bases between them. DNA for the CDR3: TGCAGCGTTGTGCGTGTGGGGAGAGGAAACACCATATATTTT. This sequence encodes CSVVRVGRGNTIYF.

Only a few counts were recorded for this clonotype. The chain recombines TRBV28 with TRBJ2-4, with 7 bases identical to TRBD1. The J segment lost 1 base and the V segment lost 6 bases, leaving 3 bases of the junction unmatched. Looked up from germline, CDR1 is MDHEN and CDR2 is SYDVKM. CDR3 length equals 14 residues. DNA of the CDR3: TGTGCCAGCAGCAGGGGGTCTGCCAAAAACATTCAGTACTTC. It is translated as CASSRGSAKNIQYF.

This clonotype was observed many times. This chain connects TRBV6-2 or TRBV6-3 to TRBJ1-1; no firm D call. Germline V gene sequence: CDR1 MNHEY, CDR2 SVGEGT. V dropped 2 bases and J dropped 0 bases, with 10 bases sitting between them. This CDR3 is built from 15 residues. The CDR3 DNA sequence: TGTGCCAGCAGTTACCCGTCCGGGTTGAACACTGAAGCTTTCTTT. Amino acids: CASSYPSGLNTEAFF.

The chain uses TRBV28 and TRBJ2-2, with TRBD2 identical over 12 bases. The CDR3 is made up of 17 amino acids. V dropped 3 bases and J dropped 3; count of bases not matched to a gene: 5. The germline CDR1 and CDR2 sequences are MDHEN and SYDVKM. The CDR3 region has the DNA TGTGCCAGCAGTTTCCTAGCGGGAGGGGGCCACACCGGGGAGCTGTTTTTT. This gives the protein CASSFLAGGGHTGELFF.

This clonotype has only a few counts. This chain joins TRBV10-3 and TRBJ1-1; no firm D call. Germline values: CDR1 ENHRY, CDR2 SYGVKD. The CDR3 is made up of 15 amino acids. Deletions cut 0 bases from V and 0 bases from J, with 8 bases between. CDR3 DNA sequence: TGTGCCATCAGTGAGTCCGACGGTATGAACACTGAAGCTTTCTTT. The encoded protein is CAISESDGMNTEAFF.

The chain is built from TRBV7-2 and TRBJ2-1, with 11 nucleotides matching TRBD2. The CDR3 totals 15 residues. V gave up 5 bases and J gave up 10 bases; unmatched junction bases: 10. The germline V gene encodes CDR1 SGHTA and CDR2 FQGNSA. The CDR3 sequence is CASSGIAGGPWEQFF. The CDR3 bases are TGTGCCAGCAGCGGAATAGCGGGAGGGCCCTGGGAGCAGTTCTTC.

The rearrangement joins TRBV6-6 to TRBJ1-1; 7 bases agree with TRBD1. Germline values: CDR1 MNHNY, CDR2 SVGAGI (reference sequence). V lost 2 bases to trimming and J lost 1 base; unmatched junction nucleotides: 7. The CDR3 spans 16 residues. The CDR3 nucleotides read TGTGCCAGCAGTTACAGGGACAGACATCCGAACACTGAAGCTTTCTTT. This codes for CASSYRDRHPNTEAFF.

This clonotype turned up a few times. The genes are TRBV6-1 and TRBJ1-5; possibly TRBD1 for D (5 bases). The CDR3 is 14 amino acids. V lost 5 bases to trimming and J lost 3 bases, with 11 bases between them. Germline CDR1 is MNHNS and CDR2 is SASEGT. As DNA, the CDR3 is TGTGCCAGCAGTTCCCAGGGTGCCAATCAGCCCCAGCATTTT. It is translated as CASSSQGANQPQHF.

At least ten counts were recorded for this clonotype. The CDR3 DNA sequence: TGCAGTGCTAGTCGGGGACAGGGTGGACACGAGCAGTACTTC. It translates to CSASRGQGGHEQYF. The V call is TRBV20-1, the J call TRBJ2-7, with TRBD1 matching 9 bases. Germline V gives CDR1 DFQATT, CDR2 SNEGSKA (reference sequence). J gave up 5 bases and V 3 bases, and 8 bases lay outside the gene matches. This CDR3 contains 14 residues.

CDR3 sequence reads: CAWSPHNSPLHF. CDR3 nucleotides: TGTGCCTGGAGTCCCCATAATTCACCCCTCCACTTT. The chain carries TRBV30 and TRBJ1-6; D is unclear. V lost 2 bases and J 5 bases, leaving 4 bases between the germline ends. Germline V gives CDR1 GTSNPN, CDR2 SVGIG (reference sequence). The CDR3 loop spans 12 amino acids.

The rearrangement links TRBV2 to TRBJ2-7, with D possibly being TRBD1 (5 bases). The CDR3 has 18 amino acids. V was clipped by 8 bases and J by 3 bases, with 29 bases between them. Germline CDR1 SNHLY, CDR2 FYNNEI. The CDR3 protein is CASSPLSVTPGWHYEQYF. DNA of the CDR3: TGTGCCAGCTCACCACTATCAGTTACGCCAGGGTGGCACTACGAGCAGTACTTC.

DNA of the CDR3: TGTGCCAGCAGTGAGGCAGGGACCCCTAACTATGGCTACACCTTC. Its protein product is CASSEAGTPNYGYTF. The J gene is TRBJ1-2, the V gene TRBV25-1; a weak D match, TRBD1 (5 bases). The CDR3 is made up of 15 amino acids. Deletions cut 3 bases from V and 0 bases from J, with 11 bases between. Looked up from germline, CDR1 is MGHDK and CDR2 is SYGVNS.

This clonotype occurred a few times. This chain uses TRBV6-1 with TRBJ2-7; TRBD1 aligns across 7 bases. The CDR3 loop spans 15 amino acids. Unmatched junction bases numbered 8, after V lost 0 bases and J lost 6 bases. Germline-derived CDR1 and CDR2 are MNHNS and SASEGT. In DNA, the CDR3 is TGTGCCAGCAGTGAAGCTGAGGGGGCTAGCAGCGAGCAGTACTTC. Translation: CASSEAEGASSEQYF.

V gene TRBV7-8 combines with J gene TRBJ1-2; 7 nucleotides agree with TRBD1. Per germline, CDR1 SGHVS and CDR2 FQNEAQ. Losses at the gene ends were 0 bases for V and 5 bases for J; bases not matched to a gene: 3. The CDR3 length is 14 residues. For the CDR3, the DNA is TGTGCCAGCAGCTTAGCGTTGACAGGGTATGGCTACACCTTC. Amino acids: CASSLALTGYGYTF.

This chain joins TRBV19 and TRBJ2-3, with 7 positions matching TRBD2. The CDR3 covers 15 residues. Trimming cost V 3 bases and J 4 bases; bases outside gene matches: 7. Germline CDR1 is LNHDA and CDR2 is SQIVND (reference sequence). The CDR3 protein is CASSIGGGGSDTQYF. The CDR3 nucleotides are TGTGCCAGTAGTATTGGCGGCGGGGGTTCAGATACGCAGTATTTT.